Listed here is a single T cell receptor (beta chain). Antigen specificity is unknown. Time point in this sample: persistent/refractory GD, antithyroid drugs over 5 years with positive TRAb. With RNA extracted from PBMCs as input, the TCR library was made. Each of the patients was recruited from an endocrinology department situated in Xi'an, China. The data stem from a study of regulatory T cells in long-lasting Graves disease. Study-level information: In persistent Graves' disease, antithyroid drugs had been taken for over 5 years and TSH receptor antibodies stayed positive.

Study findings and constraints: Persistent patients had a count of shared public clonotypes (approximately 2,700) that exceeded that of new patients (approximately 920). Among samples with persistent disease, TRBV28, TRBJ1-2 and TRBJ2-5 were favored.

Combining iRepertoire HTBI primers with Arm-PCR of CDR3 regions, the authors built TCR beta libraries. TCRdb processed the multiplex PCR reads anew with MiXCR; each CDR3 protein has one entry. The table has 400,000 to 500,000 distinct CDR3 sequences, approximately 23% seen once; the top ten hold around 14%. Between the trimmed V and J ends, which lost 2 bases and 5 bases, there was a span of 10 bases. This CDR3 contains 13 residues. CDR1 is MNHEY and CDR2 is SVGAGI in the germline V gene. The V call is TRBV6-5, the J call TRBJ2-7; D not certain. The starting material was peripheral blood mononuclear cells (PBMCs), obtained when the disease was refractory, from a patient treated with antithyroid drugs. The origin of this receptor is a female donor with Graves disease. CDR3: CASSYNPIDEQYF. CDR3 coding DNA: TGTGCCAGCAGTTACAACCCTATAGACGAGCAGTACTTC.